A selection of T cell receptor beta chains follows, all from one sample in a study of T cells in localized non-small cell lung cancer. Clones were sequenced by immunoSEQ multiplex PCR, and TCRdb holds only the in-frame ones, with some missing. Seen here are around 35,000 clones, approximately 90% observed once, and the top ten hold about an eighth. Specimen: peripheral blood mononuclear cells, collected before any cancer treatment. The source is a female donor over 55 with stage II lung adenocarcinoma. Both conserved end residues are part of each CDR3. The order of the fields is D gene, V gene, clone size, J gene, CDR3 DNA, CDR3 protein. The D gene is left open where the match is weak. Only some rows state a clone size, as once, few, many or a class for expanded clones.

NA	TRBV5-6	NA	TRBJ1-3	TGTGCCAGCAGCAGGGGGAGGGGGTCAGGAAACACCATATATTTT	CASSRGRGSGNTIYF
NA	TRBV4-3	NA	TRBJ1-4	TGCGCCAGCAGCCAAGACCGGGGTTTGGTAAAACTGTTTTTT	CASSQDRGLVKLFF
TRBD1	TRBV5-1	once	TRBJ2-2	TGCGCCAGCAGCCGACCCGGGACAGGGGACACCGGGGAGCTGTTTTTT	CASSRPGTGDTGELFF
TRBD2	TRBV7-2	NA	TRBJ2-1	TGTGCCAGCAGCCCTAGCGGGAGCTCCTACAATGAGCAGTTCTTC	CASSPSGSSYNEQFF
NA	TRBV5-1	NA	TRBJ2-1	TGCGCCAGCAGCCTGGTAGGGAGCGGTCTCCCAGTTAACAATGAGCAGTTCTTC	CASSLVGSGLPVNNEQFF
NA	TRBV28	NA	TRBJ2-6	TGTGCCAGCCGCCGCGGAGGGGGCAGCTCTGGGGCCAACGTCCTGACTTTC	CASRRGGGSSGANVLTF
TRBD2	TRBV11-2	NA	TRBJ2-1	TGTGCCAGCAGCTTATCTAGCGGCTCCTACAATGAGCAGTTCTTC	CASSLSSGSYNEQFF
TRBD1	TRBV28	NA	TRBJ1-2	TGTGCCAGCAGTCCCGGACAGGGACCTGGCTACACCTTC	CASSPGQGPGYTF
NA	TRBV5-1	few	TRBJ2-1	TGCGCCAGCAGCTTGGTTTCGAGCTCCTACAATGAGCAGTTCTTC	CASSLVSSSYNEQFF
TRBD2	TRBV5-1	once	TRBJ2-7	TGCGCCAGCAGCTCCGGGGGGGCTTCCTACGAGCAGTACTTC	CASSSGGASYEQYF
NA	TRBV5-1	NA	TRBJ2-5	TGCGCCAGCGGTTCGTCCGGAGGCCAAGAGACCCAGTACTTC	CASGSSGGQETQYF
TRBD1	TRBV6-4	NA	TRBJ1-1	TGTGCCAGCAGTGAAACATTACAGGGGCGAGCTTTCTTT	CASSETLQGRAFF
NA	TRBV7-8	NA	TRBJ1-1	TGTGCCAGCAGCCGATTTCTACCCCGAGGTAACACTGAAGCTTTCTTT	CASSRFLPRGNTEAFF
TRBD2	TRBV9	NA	TRBJ2-3	TGTGCCAGCAGCGTGATCGGTGGCGGGAGCCTTACGCAGTATTTT	CASSVIGGGSLTQYF
TRBD1	TRBV4-1	NA	TRBJ1-5	TGCGCCAGCAGCCAAGAAGGGACAGGAGGCAATCAGCCCCAGCATTTT	CASSQEGTGGNQPQHF
NA	TRBV18	NA	TRBJ2-3	TGTGCCAGCTCCATGTATGGACCGGGAGATACGCAGTATTTT	CASSMYGPGDTQYF
TRBD1	TRBV28	NA	TRBJ2-2	TGTGCCAGCAGTCACTATTACGGGACAGGGGGCGAGACCGGGGAGCTGTTTTTT	CASSHYYGTGGETGELFF
NA	TRBV11-1	NA	TRBJ1-1	TGTGCCAGCAGCTTATTCAGGGGCGAAGAAGCTTTCTTT	CASSLFRGEEAFF
TRBD1	TRBV30	NA	TRBJ2-7	TGTGCCTGGGACCCGGGACAGGGGAACTACGAGCAGTACTTC	CAWDPGQGNYEQYF
NA	TRBV7-2	NA	TRBJ2-7	TGTGCCAGCGGCCCCGGGTCCTCATACGAGCAGTACTTC	CASGPGSSYEQYF
NA	TRBV19	few	TRBJ1-5	TGTGCCAGTAGTATAAAGGATGGCCAGGGATGGCAGCCCCAGCATTTT	CASSIKDGQGWQPQHF
NA	TRBV5-1	NA	TRBJ2-7	TGCGCCAGCGCAGAGGAATACGAGCAGTACTTC	CASAEEYEQYF
TRBD2	TRBV5-1	NA	TRBJ2-7	TGCGCCAGCAGTTCTAGCGGATACAGCTCCTACGAGCAGTACTTC	CASSSSGYSSYEQYF
TRBD1	TRBV27	NA	TRBJ1-2	TGTGCCAGCAGTTTGTTGACAGGGGGCGCGGGAGGCTACACCTTC	CASSLLTGGAGGYTF
TRBD1	TRBV5-5	NA	TRBJ2-3	TGTGCCAGCAGCTTGGGACAGGGGGTAGGGACAGATACGCAGTATTTT	CASSLGQGVGTDTQYF
NA	TRBV6-6	NA	TRBJ1-6	TGTGCCAGCAGTTCCCGCGGGGCAGCGGGAAATTCACCCCTCCACTTT	CASSSRGAAGNSPLHF
NA	TRBV28	NA	TRBJ2-1	TGTGCCAGCAGTGTGACAGGAAACAATGAGCAGTTCTTC	CASSVTGNNEQFF
TRBD1	TRBV30	NA	TRBJ1-5	TGTGCCTGGACCGCGACAGGGGTCATCAATCAGCCCCAGCATTTT	CAWTATGVINQPQHF
NA	TRBV7-2	NA	TRBJ2-7	TGTGCCAGCAGCTCGGGCGTTGGCGTCCCCTACGAGCAGTACTTC	CASSSGVGVPYEQYF
NA	TRBV29-1	NA	TRBJ2-2	TGCAGCGTTGAGACGGGACGGGGCGGGGAGCTGTTTTTT	CSVETGRGGELFF
NA	TRBV2	NA	TRBJ2-3	TGTGCCAGCAGAGGAACCGTGACAGCAGATACGCAGTATTTT	CASRGTVTADTQYF